The rows below give T cell receptor beta chains drawn from one sample of a study of blood T cell repertoires in COVID-19. The data were produced by immunoSEQ multiplex PCR, yet TCRdb's version contains in-frame clones alone and is incomplete. The profile covers 90,000 to 120,000 clones, with around 88% appearing a single time and approximately 6.8% taken by the ten largest. Material: peripheral blood. The receptor set was obtained from a man between 45 and 60 years old with active or convalescent COVID-19. The CDR3 runs from the conserved cysteine through the conserved F or W. D genes are given only for firm matches. Size is omitted from some rows. Given values are once, few, many or a class for expanded clones.

CASSQDLLAVYNEQFF	TGTGCCAGCAGCCAAGATTTACTAGCGGTCTACAATGAGCAGTTCTTC	TRBV4-2	TRBJ2-1	TRBD2	.
CAWSVLGNQPQHF	TGTGCCTGGAGTGTACTCGGGAATCAGCCCCAGCATTTT	TRBV30	TRBJ1-5	.	.
CASSGDTGWPQHF	TGTGCCAGCAGTGGGGACACTGGATGGCCCCAGCATTTT	TRBV3-1/TRBV3-2	TRBJ1-5	.	.
CASSTGAGAGELFF	TGTGCCAGCAGCACGGGAGCTGGAGCCGGGGAGCTGTTTTTT	TRBV7-2	TRBJ2-2	.	.
CATMTGGNEQYF	TGTGCCACAATGACAGGGGGCAACGAGCAGTACTTC	TRBV28	TRBJ2-7	TRBD1	.
CASSLVRTGVNEQFF	TGTGCCAGCAGCTTGGTGCGGACAGGGGTCAATGAGCAGTTCTTC	TRBV11-2	TRBJ2-1	TRBD1	.
CATRSDPTSGKVPYNEQFF	TGTGCCACCAGAAGTGACCCGACTAGCGGGAAAGTCCCCTACAATGAGCAGTTCTTC	TRBV24-1	TRBJ2-1	TRBD2	.
CASSGPVLSNEQFF	TGTGCCAGTAGTGGGCCGGTCCTCTCCAATGAGCAGTTCTTC	TRBV19	TRBJ2-1	.	.
CASRARQGTYEQYF	TGCGCCAGCAGGGCGAGACAGGGGACCTACGAGCAGTACTTC	TRBV4-1	TRBJ2-7	TRBD1	.
CASSLVRDTQYF	TGTGCCAGCAGTCTGGTTAGAGATACGCAGTATTTT	TRBV12-3/TRBV12-4	TRBJ2-3	.	.
CASSLALLAGGRTDTQYF	TGCGCCAGCAGCTTGGCCCTTTTAGCAGGGGGCAGGACAGATACGCAGTATTTT	TRBV5-1	TRBJ2-3	TRBD1	.
CAISNGQGDPEQYF	TGTGCCATCAGCAATGGACAGGGAGATCCCGAGCAGTACTTC	TRBV10-3	TRBJ2-7	TRBD1	.
CASSQDRHRVGSPLHF	TGCGCCAGCAGCCAAGATCGCCACAGGGTGGGTTCACCCCTCCACTTT	TRBV4-3	TRBJ1-6	.	once
CASRRAGTGNSGANVLTF	TGTGCCAGCAGACGTGCCGGGACAGGGAACTCTGGGGCCAACGTCCTGACTTTC	TRBV11-2	TRBJ2-6	TRBD1	.
CASSSDMSGEQYF	TGTGCCAGCAGCTCGGACATGTCGGGCGAGCAGTACTTC	TRBV11-3	TRBJ2-7	.	.